A single sample is the source of the 19 T cell receptor beta chains below, sequenced in a study of T cell responses to AZD1222 COVID-19 vaccine. Using immunoSEQ multiplex PCR, the repertoire was profiled, and TCRdb retains in-frame clones only, with some absent. The sample lists about 130,000 clones; 75% to 95% were seen once. The sample was peripheral blood, taken 28 days after the second AZD1222 dose. The receptors originated from an adult who received the AZD1222 COVID-19 vaccine.

The rearrangement joins TRBV7-9 to TRBJ2-5; D is undetermined. The germline V and J ends were trimmed by 5 bases and 1 base, with 17 bases remaining between them. CDR1 is SEHNR and CDR2 is FQNEAQ in the germline V gene (reference sequence). The CDR3 extends over 16 amino acids. The CDR3 DNA follows: TGTGCCAGCAGCCCAAACTTGGGGAACCCCCAAGAGACCCAGTACTTC. Its translation is CASSPNLGNPQETQYF.

This chain links TRBV5-5 with TRBJ1-4; the D is unclear. This CDR3 spans 12 amino acids. Germline CDR1 reads SGHKS; CDR2 reads YYEKEE (reference sequence). The ends were cut back, 3 bases at V and 7 bases at J, with 7 bases in the middle. The CDR3 DNA follows: TGTGCCAGCAGCTCTTGGGGTGAAAAACTGTTTTTT. This encodes CASSSWGEKLFF.

The J gene is TRBJ2-5, the V gene TRBV4-1, with TRBD1 matching 12 bases. The trim removed 5 bases at V and 5 bases at J, leaving 3 bases unmatched. The CDR3 has 14 residues. Germline assignment: CDR1 MGHRA and CDR2 YSYEKL. CDR3 sequence: CASSRDRGQETQYF. The CDR3 coding sequence is TGCGCCAGCAGCAGGGACAGGGGGCAGGAGACCCAGTACTTC.

The chain links TRBV7-2 to TRBJ2-7, with 11 positions matching TRBD2. The V gene's germline CDR1 is SGHTA and CDR2 FQGNSA. This CDR3 has 14 residues. V was pared by 5 bases and J by 9 bases, with 9 bases of the junction left unmatched. The CDR3 sequence is CASSLLAGEVGQYV. DNA of the CDR3: TGTGCCAGCAGCCTACTAGCGGGAGAGGTCGGGCAGTACGTC.

The chain carries TRBV11-2 and TRBJ2-3; TRBD2 matches at 11 bases. Germline CDR1 and CDR2: SGHAT and FQNNGV. With 4 bases clipped from V and 2 bases from J, the junction kept 5 bases outside the gene matches. This CDR3 comprises 16 residues. The CDR3: CASSSLLAGVTDTQYF. The DNA of the CDR3 is TGTGCCAGCAGCTCATTACTAGCGGGGGTCACAGATACGCAGTATTTT.

This clone was found once. One junction end does not reproduce the germline sequence, and a read error may be involved. The chain employs TRBV4-3 and TRBJ2-1; TRBD1 agrees at 7 bases. Germline-derived CDR1 and CDR2 are LGHNA and YSLEER. The CDR3 contains 13 residues. CDR3 DNA: TGCGCCAGCAGCCACCCGAGACAGGGTCCAGCGATCTTC. The encoded protein is CASSHPRQGPAIF.

The gene calls are TRBV19 and TRBJ1-1; D is ambiguous. Germline V lookup: CDR1 LNHDA, CDR2 SQIVND (reference sequence). V lost 6 bases, J lost 1 base, and 9 bases lay in between. The CDR3 covers 13 residues. This CDR3 reads CASSLSGNTEAFF. CDR3 nucleotides: TGTGCCAGTAGCCTATCGGGGAACACTGAAGCTTTCTTT.

The gene calls are TRBV3-1 (or the pseudogene TRBV3-2) and TRBJ2-2, with 12 bases fitting TRBD2. Per the germline V gene, CDR1 is LGHDT and CDR2 is YNNKEL (reference sequence). This CDR3 has 20 amino acids. V was clipped by 3 bases and J by 2 bases; unmatched bases: 13. The CDR3 DNA is TGTGCCAGCAGCCACCGGGGACTAGCGGGCCAAGTGGGAAACACCGGGGAGCTGTTTTTT. This codes for CASSHRGLAGQVGNTGELFF.

The chain has TRBV30 and TRBJ1-1; D gene unclear. Trimming stripped 3 bases from V and 3 bases from J, with 11 bases between. The length of the CDR3 is 13 residues. Germline CDR1 and CDR2: GTSNPN and SVGIG (reference sequence). Here the CDR3 reads CAWRDAMYTEAFF. As DNA, the CDR3 is TGTGCCTGGAGGGATGCGATGTACACTGAAGCTTTCTTT.

The gene calls are TRBV16 and TRBJ1-6, with D perhaps TRBD1 (6 bases). Trimming left V 6 bases short and J 6 bases short, with 12 bases between. The CDR3 loop spans 14 amino acids. Per the germline V gene, CDR1 is KGHSY and CDR2 is FQNENV. The CDR3 region has the DNA TGTGCCAGCAGGCAACAGGGTGTTAATTCACCCCTCCACTTT. Its translation is CASRQQGVNSPLHF.

This clone came up a few times. CDR3 sequence: CASSLEEGGYTF. In nucleotides, the CDR3 is TGTGCCAGCAGCTTGGAGGAAGGAGGCTACACCTTC. The chain is built from TRBV5-6 and TRBJ1-2; D remains ambiguous. The CDR3 has 12 amino acids. The ends were cut back, 0 bases at V and 8 bases at J, with 8 bases in the middle. Germline V lookup: CDR1 SGHDT, CDR2 YYEEEE.

This clone has only a few counts. The chain couples TRBV6-5 to TRBJ2-7; possible D gene TRBD1, 6 bases. Germline V gene sequence: CDR1 MNHEY, CDR2 SVGAGI. This CDR3 is 14 amino acids long. V lost 6 bases and J lost 1, with 13 bases in between. CDR3 in DNA: TGTGCCAGCAGCCCGGGACACTTATCCTACGAGCAGTACTTC. Translation gives CASSPGHLSYEQYF.

This clone has only one observation. Other nucleotide sequences in the sample specify the same CDR3. This chain links TRBV30 with TRBJ1-2; the match to TRBD1 covers 8 bases. Germline V gene data show CDR1 as GTSNPN and CDR2 as SVGIG (reference sequence). The CDR3 covers 14 residues. J gave up 2 bases and V 0 bases, and 2 bases lay outside the gene matches. The CDR3 sequence: CAWSVRQGNYGYTF. The CDR3 coding sequence is TGTGCCTGGAGTGTACGACAGGGGAACTATGGCTACACCTTC. The full variable domain, in which reference TRBV30 and TRBJ1-2 provide the parts outside the CDR3, is SQTIHQWPATLVQPVGSPLSLECTVEGTSNPNLYWYRQAAGRGLQLLFYSVGIGQISSEVPQNLSASRPQDRQFILSSKKLLLSDSGFYLCAWSVRQGNYGYTFGSGTRLTVV.

V is TRBV7-9 and J is TRBJ1-4; TRBD1 matches at 8 bases. Unmatched junction bases numbered 7, after V lost 4 bases and J lost 6 bases. The CDR3 is made up of 15 amino acids. Germline values: CDR1 SEHNR, CDR2 FQNEAQ (reference sequence). DNA for the CDR3: TGTGCCAGCAGCTCAGGACAGGGAGTGGATGAAAAACTGTTTTTT. This translates into CASSSGQGVDEKLFF. The variable domain in full, completed from reference TRBV7-9 and TRBJ1-4, reads DTGVSQNPRHKITKRGQNVTFRCDPISEHNRLYWYRQTLGQGPEFLTYFQNEAQLEKSRLLSDRFSAERPKGSFSTLEIQRTEQGDSAMYLCASSSGQGVDEKLFFGSGTQLSVL.

The chain uses TRBV4-3 and TRBJ1-1, with 9 bases matching TRBD1. The CDR3 loop spans 15 amino acids. Germline assignment: CDR1 LGHNA and CDR2 YSLEER. V lost 0 bases to trimming and J lost 11 bases; unmatched junction nucleotides: 10. The CDR3 DNA is TGCGCCAGCAGCCAAGATTTAATCGGGACAGGGAACGCTTTCTTT. It codes for CASSQDLIGTGNAFF.

The CDR3 loop is CASRSGQGAYVETQYF. The DNA for the CDR3 is TGCGCCAGCCGTTCGGGGCAGGGGGCTTATGTGGAGACCCAGTACTTC. J is TRBJ2-5 and V is TRBV10-2, with TRBD1 identical over 8 bases. CDR1 and CDR2 from the germline V gene are WSHSY and SAAADI. Losses at the gene ends were 8 bases for V and 5 bases for J; bases not matched to a gene: 16. This CDR3 region has 16 residues.

The chain recombines TRBV28 with TRBJ2-3; 11 bases are shared with TRBD2. J was trimmed by 11 bases and V by 7 bases; bases with no gene match: 11. The CDR3 length is 14 residues. Germline V gene data show CDR1 as MDHEN and CDR2 as SYDVKM. The CDR3 DNA is TGTGCCAGCAATTCCGGGACTAGCGGACGAATGCAGTATTTT. This translates into CASNSGTSGRMQYF.

This chain joins TRBV6-5 and TRBJ2-1; 13 bases are a match to TRBD2. The V and J ends lost 6 bases and 3 bases, in that order; junction bases with no gene match: 2. This CDR3 spans 15 amino acids. CDR1 is MNHEY, CDR2 SVGAGI, per germline. CDR3 protein: CASRRTSGSYNEQFF. The CDR3 DNA sequence: TGTGCCAGCAGGAGGACTAGCGGGAGCTACAATGAGCAGTTCTTC.

V is TRBV5-1 and J is TRBJ1-3; TRBD1 matches 8 bases. CDR1 and CDR2 from the germline V gene are SGHRS and YFSETQ. Unmatched junction bases numbered 6, after V lost 4 bases and J lost 0 bases. This CDR3 contains 16 residues. The CDR3 nucleotides are TGCGCCAGCAGCCCGACAGGGGCTGACTCTGGAAACACCATATATTTT. Protein: CASSPTGADSGNTIYF.